Below are 6 T cell receptor beta chains sequenced from a single sample in a study of blood T cell repertoires in COVID-19. The repertoire was sequenced with immunoSEQ multiplex PCR; TCRdb's copy has only in-frame clones and lacks some. The repertoire has 150,000 to 200,000 clones, around 90% of them found once; the top ten carry under 5%. The sequenced sample was peripheral blood. These receptors originate from a woman aged 55-70 years who had recovered from COVID-19.

The chain's CDR3 is CASSRFGQGYSNQPQHF. As DNA, the CDR3 is TGTGCCAGCAGTCGATTCGGACAGGGGTATAGCAATCAGCCCCAGCATTTT. The J gene is TRBJ1-5, the V gene TRBV27; 9 nucleotides align to TRBD1. Trimming took 5 bases from V and 0 from J; bases not matched to a gene: 8. Germline values: CDR1 MNHEY, CDR2 SMNVEV (reference sequence). The CDR3 is 17 amino acids.

The rearrangement uses TRBV9 and TRBJ2-2; D might be TRBD1 (6 bases). The CDR3 totals 14 residues. Germline values: CDR1 SGDLS, CDR2 YYNGEE. V gave up 4 bases and J gave up 1 base, with 8 bases separating them. The CDR3 sequence is CASSPTGNTGELFF. The DNA for the CDR3 is TGTGCCAGCAGCCCGACAGGGAACACCGGGGAGCTGTTTTTT.

The J gene is TRBJ1-2, the V gene TRBV27; maybe TRBD1 (6 bases). The V end was cut by 3 bases, the J end by 2 bases, with 10 bases between. Germline CDR1 and CDR2: MNHEY and SMNVEV (reference sequence). This CDR3 has 14 residues. Here the CDR3 DNA reads TGTGCCAGCAGTTTTTTGGGGACAAACTATGGCTACACCTTC. Protein: CASSFLGTNYGYTF.

The V and J genes are TRBV2 and TRBJ2-7, with D perhaps TRBD2 (7 bases). This CDR3 has 15 amino acids. Between the trimmed V and J ends, which lost 6 bases and 4 bases, there was a span of 19 bases. Germline CDR1 and CDR2: SNHLY and FYNNEI. CDR3 protein: CASRAGGGGLYEQYF. Here the CDR3 DNA reads TGTGCCAGCAGGGCAGGAGGGGGGGGCCTGTACGAGCAGTACTTC.

The V and J genes are TRBV5-5 and TRBJ2-1, with D perhaps TRBD1 (5 bases). This CDR3 region has 13 residues. V lost 2 bases and J 7 bases, leaving 10 bases between the germline ends. The germline gives CDR1 SGHKS, CDR2 YYEKEE (reference sequence). CDR3 protein: CASSLQVLNEQFF. CDR3 in DNA: TGTGCCAGCAGCTTACAGGTGCTTAATGAGCAGTTCTTC.

This clone has only a few counts. In nucleotides, the CDR3 is TGTGCCAGTAGTATCTACCCGGACAGTCGGTACGAGCAGTACTTC. It codes for CASSIYPDSRYEQYF. The chain uses TRBV19 and TRBJ2-7; the D gene is possibly TRBD1 (6 bases). CDR1 and CDR2 from the germline V gene are LNHDA and SQIVND (reference sequence). Trimming took off 3 bases at V and 4 bases at J, with 16 bases between the two ends. This CDR3 is built from 15 residues.